This TCR beta chain was identified during a study of T-cell reconstitution after alpha-beta-depleted transplantation in children. The library targeted TCRbeta and was prepared with unique molecular identifiers. TCRdb re-called the PCR reads with MiXCR, one entry per CDR3 protein. The sample contains 400,000 to 500,000 distinct CDR3 sequences, around 9.9% of which appear only once. This clonotype was observed many times. The CDR3 consists of 14 residues. Germline CDR1 reads SGHRS; CDR2 reads YFSETQ. Trimming left V 0 bases short and J 3 bases short, with 7 bases between. The TCR comes from a human donor who donated a stem cell graft to a child with acute myeloid leukemia. The sample here was PBMCs from the stem cell graft donor, taken from the stem cell graft. The chain is built from TRBV5-1 and TRBJ2-1, with no clear D. The CDR3 bases are TGCGCCAGCAGCTTGGATGTAGGCTACAATGAGCAGTTCTTC. It specifies CASSLDVGYNEQFF.